Each of the 27 T cell receptor beta chains below was sequenced from the same sample in a study of blood T cell repertoires in COVID-19. The method was immunoSEQ multiplex PCR; TCRdb's version includes in-frame clones alone and lacks a portion of them. The sample has roughly 100,000 clones; about four fifths are singletons. Sequenced input: peripheral blood. The source is a man older than 75 with COVID-19, enrolled during active disease.

The chain recombines TRBV6-1 with TRBJ1-6; D is ambiguous. Trimming pared 2 bases from V and 8 bases from J, leaving 10 bases between. Germline assignment: CDR1 MNHNS and CDR2 SASEGT. The CDR3 length is 14 residues. The CDR3 sequence is CASSERRGDSPLHF. The CDR3 DNA reads as TGTGCCAGCAGTGAAAGGCGAGGAGATTCACCCCTCCACTTT.

The chain combines TRBV4-2 with TRBJ2-1; 9 nucleotides match TRBD2. The CDR3 length is 15 residues. CDR1 is LGHNA, CDR2 YNFKEQ, per germline. Trimming removed 1 base from V and 7 bases from J; junction bases left unmatched: 5. The DNA of the CDR3 is TGTGCCAGCAGCCAAGTGTCAAGCGGGAGGAATGAGCAGTTCTTC. Its protein is CASSQVSSGRNEQFF.

CDR3 bases: TGTGCCAGCAGCGTATCCGCGGGCCGCGGCACCGGGGAGCTGTTTTTT. This sequence encodes CASSVSAGRGTGELFF. The chain carries TRBV9 and TRBJ2-2; D is perhaps TRBD2 (5 bases). Trimming took 1 base from V and 4 from J, leaving 14 bases between them. Looked up from germline, CDR1 is SGDLS and CDR2 is YYNGEE. CDR3 length: 16 residues.

The count of this clone is one. The junction departs from germline at one end; a sequencing error may be responsible. For the CDR3, the DNA is TGTGCTAGCAGTCTAGCGGGGGGGCTGTCCGATACGCAGTATTTT. Its protein product is CASSLAGGLSDTQYF. The chain has TRBV7-7 and TRBJ2-3; 12 positions agree with TRBD2. The CDR3 is 15 residues long. Per the germline V gene, CDR1 is SSHAT and CDR2 is FNYEAQ (reference sequence).

J is TRBJ1-5 and V is TRBV3-1 (or the pseudogene TRBV3-2), with TRBD1 matching over 7 bases. J gave up 5 bases and V 2 bases, and 3 bases lay outside the gene matches. Germline V CDR1 and CDR2: LGHDT, YNNKEL (reference sequence). This CDR3 spans 14 amino acids. The CDR3 loop reads CASSQNRGDQPQHF. CDR3 coding DNA: TGTGCCAGCAGCCAAAACAGGGGCGATCAGCCCCAGCATTTT.

This clone came up a few times. This chain uses TRBV3-1 (or the pseudogene TRBV3-2) with TRBJ1-4; a possible D gene is TRBD1 (5 bases). The CDR3 runs to 16 residues. Deletions cut 1 base from V and 10 bases from J, with 19 bases between. The V gene's germline CDR1 is LGHDT and CDR2 YNNKEL (reference sequence). The CDR3 here is CASSQGANQGIGKLFF. The DNA of the CDR3 is TGTGCCAGCAGCCAAGGGGCAAATCAGGGAATCGGAAAACTGTTTTTT.

In this sample, this clone turned up a few times. The chain joins TRBV2 to TRBJ1-1; no firm D call. Trimming removed 6 bases at V and 1 base at J, with 9 bases between. CDR1 is SNHLY and CDR2 is FYNNEI in the germline V gene. CDR3 length: 13 residues. CDR3 coding DNA: TGTGCCAGCAGCGGACGGGGGAACACTGAAGCTTTCTTT. Encoded protein: CASSGRGNTEAFF.

This chain uses TRBV11-2 with TRBJ2-3, with 12 positions matching TRBD2. V dropped 2 bases and J dropped 2; count of bases not matched to a gene: 2. The germline gives CDR1 SGHAT, CDR2 FQNNGV. This CDR3 has 16 residues. This CDR3 reads CASSLLAGGPTDTQYF. The CDR3 nucleotides are TGTGCCAGCAGCTTACTAGCGGGGGGGCCCACAGATACGCAGTATTTT. Full variable domain (rest looked up from reference TRBV11-2 and TRBJ2-3): EAGVAQSPRYKIIEKRQSVAFWCNPISGHATLYWYQQILGQGPKLLIQFQNNGVVDDSQLPKDRFSAERLKGVDSTLKIQPAKLEDSAVYLCASSLLAGGPTDTQYFGPGTRLTVL.

The gene calls are TRBV2 and TRBJ1-6; 7 bases are shared with TRBD1. This CDR3 contains 14 residues. Germline lookup yields CDR1 SNHLY and CDR2 FYNNEI. V shed 7 bases, J shed 6 bases, and the junction held 6 bases outside the gene matches. CDR3 region: CASNPGTANSPLHF. DNA for the CDR3: TGTGCCAGCAATCCCGGGACAGCTAATTCACCCCTCCACTTT.

This chain links TRBV5-1 with TRBJ1-2; D unresolved. The CDR3 has 12 residues. Per the germline V gene, CDR1 is SGHRS and CDR2 is YFSETQ. Deletions cut 1 base from V and 7 bases from J, with 8 bases between. The CDR3 nucleotides read TGCGCCAGCAGCTTGTCTCGGGTTGGCTACACCTTC. Its translation: CASSLSRVGYTF. The whole variable domain, remainder taken from reference TRBV5-1 and TRBJ1-2, is KAGVTQTPRYLIKTRGQQVTLSCSPISGHRSVSWYQQTPGQGLQFLFEYFSETQRNKGNFPGRFSGRQFSNSRSEMNVSTLELGDSALYLCASSLSRVGYTFGSGTRLTVV.

This clone came up a few times. The chain carries TRBV6-2 or TRBV6-3 and TRBJ2-7; no definite D call. Germline CDR1 reads MNHEY; CDR2 reads SVGEGT. The V end was cut by 2 bases, the J end by 2 bases, with 13 bases between. This CDR3 spans 15 amino acids. CDR3 protein: CASSYGQAFTYEQYF. In DNA, the CDR3 is TGTGCCAGCAGTTACGGTCAGGCGTTCACCTACGAGCAGTACTTC.

Turning to this clone: Other DNA sequences within the sample encode an identical CDR3. The chain combines TRBV30 with TRBJ1-5; TRBD1 matches at 9 bases. The germline gives CDR1 GTSNPN, CDR2 SVGIG (reference sequence). The junction had 3 bases not matched to a gene; V was cut back by 2 bases and J by 4 bases. The CDR3 is made up of 14 amino acids. CDR3 DNA: TGTGCCTGGAGTCTTGACAGGGGGAATCAGCCCCAGCATTTT. This encodes CAWSLDRGNQPQHF.

In this sample, this clone turned up once. The chain combines TRBV28 with TRBJ1-5; a weak D match, TRBD1 (6 bases). Germline CDR1 is MDHEN and CDR2 is SYDVKM. The CDR3 extends over 15 amino acids. V lost 6 bases to trimming and J lost 3 bases, with 15 bases between them. This CDR3 is CASSAHSGANQPQHF. In DNA form, the CDR3 reads TGTGCCAGCAGCGCCCACTCAGGGGCCAATCAGCCCCAGCATTTT.

This clone was observed at least ten times. This sequence joins TRBV18 and TRBJ2-2; D gene ambiguous. From germline, CDR1 is KGHSH and CDR2 LQKENI. The CDR3 covers 14 residues. V lost 0 bases to trimming and J lost 4 bases, with 6 bases between them. CDR3 nucleotide sequence: TGTGCCAGCTCACCACCTTCCTTCACCGGGGAGCTGTTTTTT. Amino acid sequence: CASSPPSFTGELFF.

The V call is TRBV24-1, the J call TRBJ2-5, with 8 bases matching TRBD2. V lost 2 bases to trimming and J lost 1 base; unmatched junction nucleotides: 5. Germline V gene sequence: CDR1 KGHDR, CDR2 SFDVKD. This CDR3 is built from 16 residues. The CDR3 DNA reads TGTGCCACCAGTGATTCGCGGGGGGAATTCCAAGAGACCCAGTACTTC. It specifies CATSDSRGEFQETQYF.

The genes are TRBV12-3 or TRBV12-4 and TRBJ1-2; a possible D gene is TRBD1 (5 bases). This CDR3 comprises 13 residues. With 5 bases removed from V and 2 bases from J, the gap between germline ends came to 9 bases. The CDR3 loop is CASSPGINYGYTF. DNA for the CDR3: TGTGCCAGCAGTCCAGGGATAAACTATGGCTACACCTTC.

The J gene is TRBJ2-3, the V gene TRBV5-1; D possibly corresponds to TRBD2 (5 bases). CDR3 size: 14 residues. V was shortened by 4 bases and J by 0 bases, with 9 bases between the two germline ends. From germline, CDR1 is SGHRS and CDR2 YFSETQ. The CDR3 sequence: CASSGGVSTDTQYF. CDR3 DNA sequence: TGCGCCAGCAGCGGAGGAGTTAGCACAGATACGCAGTATTTT.

J is TRBJ1-1 and V is TRBV20-1; D is undetermined. The germline V gene has CDR1 DFQATT and CDR2 SNEGSKA (reference sequence). Trimming pared 7 bases from V and 7 bases from J, leaving 13 bases between. CDR3 length equals 11 residues. In DNA form, the CDR3 reads TGCAGTGTCGGCCAGGAGGGTGAAGCTTTCTTT. It encodes CSVGQEGEAFF.

This chain connects TRBV5-5 to TRBJ2-5; 7 nucleotides align to TRBD1. The CDR3 covers 16 residues. J lost 2 bases, V lost 0 bases, and 7 bases had no gene match. Germline CDR1 SGHKS, CDR2 YYEKEE (reference sequence). In DNA form, the CDR3 reads TGTGCCAGCAGCTTGGGCCTGAGGGACAGTCAAGAGACCCAGTACTTC. Its protein product is CASSLGLRDSQETQYF. Looking up the rest from reference TRBV5-5 and TRBJ2-5 gives the full variable domain: DAGVTQSPTHLIKTRGQQVTLRCSPISGHKSVSWYQQVLGQGPQFIFQYYEKEERGRGNFPDRFSARQFPNYSSELNVNALLLGDSALYLCASSLGLRDSQETQYFGPGTRLLVL.

Written as DNA, the CDR3 is TGTGCCAGCAGCTTACTAGGTGGTGAGACCCAGTACTTC. Amino acids: CASSLLGGETQYF. The chain has TRBV7-9 and TRBJ2-5; no clear D. CDR1 is SEHNR, CDR2 FQNEAQ, per germline (reference sequence). The CDR3 sequence is 13 residues long. Trimming shortened V by 2 bases and J by 5 bases, and 9 bases separated the two germline ends.

The chain is built from TRBV12-3 or TRBV12-4 and TRBJ1-5; the D is unclear. The CDR3 extends over 13 amino acids. V was clipped by 6 bases and J by 4 bases, with 10 bases between them. The CDR3 spells CASSPPGNQPQHF. The CDR3 nucleotides are TGTGCCAGCAGCCCCCCGGGGAATCAGCCCCAGCATTTT.

This rearrangement joins TRBV1 to TRBJ2-7; TRBD2, the table's D call, was not compared with the DNA. TRBV1 is a pseudogene. The CDR3 contains 16 residues. CDR3 sequence: CTSSQDRFGRTYEQYF. The CDR3 nucleotides read TGCACCAGCAGCCAAGATCGATTCGGGAGGACCTACGAGCAGTACTTC.

This clone was seen only once. The chain carries TRBV4-3 and TRBJ2-2, with D tentatively TRBD2 (6 bases). This CDR3 comprises 17 residues. Deletions cut 0 bases from V and 6 bases from J, with 17 bases between. The germline CDR1 and CDR2 sequences are LGHNA and YSLEER. The CDR3 sequence: CASSQDFAEGGAGELFF. The CDR3, as DNA: TGCGCCAGCAGCCAAGATTTCGCGGAGGGCGGGGCCGGGGAGCTGTTTTTT.

The genes are TRBV7-8 and TRBJ2-1; TRBD1 agrees at 7 bases. Germline lookup yields CDR1 SGHVS and CDR2 FQNEAQ. Unmatched junction bases numbered 19, after V lost 5 bases and J lost 3 bases. The CDR3 is 19 residues long. The CDR3 DNA is TGTGCCAGCAGCCCTATGAGACGCTTCCGGGACAGCAGCTACAATGAGCAGTTCTTC. Its translation: CASSPMRRFRDSSYNEQFF.

The chain combines TRBV6-2 or TRBV6-3 with TRBJ1-2; tentatively, D is TRBD1 (5 bases). This CDR3 is built from 13 residues. Germline V gene data show CDR1 as MNHEY and CDR2 as SVGEGT. V was pared by 2 bases and J by 6 bases, with 10 bases between. The CDR3 DNA sequence: TGTGCCAGCAGTTACGACAGAATCGATGGCTACACCTTC. This codes for CASSYDRIDGYTF.

V gene TRBV7-3 combines with J gene TRBJ2-1, with a tentative D call TRBD2 (6 bases). This CDR3 region has 15 residues. The ends were cut back, 8 bases at V and 6 bases at J, with 20 bases in the middle. Germline lookup yields CDR1 SGHTA and CDR2 FQGTGA. The CDR3, as DNA: TGTGCCAGCTCCAATTTTGGGGGGAAGCGCAATGAGCAGTTCTTC. This codes for CASSNFGGKRNEQFF.

V usage is TRBV30 and J usage is TRBJ1-3; D gene unclear. Germline V CDR1 and CDR2: GTSNPN, SVGIG (reference sequence). Trimming shortened V by 5 bases and J by 0 bases, and 11 bases separated the two germline ends. This CDR3 has 14 amino acids. CDR3 sequence (DNA): TGTGCCTGGGGGTTGGGGAGCTCTGGAAACACCATATATTTT. It codes for CAWGLGSSGNTIYF.